The 31 T cell receptor beta chains below were found in one sample sequenced in a study of T cell changes during pregnancy in multiple sclerosis. Using immunoSEQ multiplex PCR, the repertoire was profiled, and TCRdb retains in-frame clones only, with some absent. The table shows roughly 110,000 clones, with 85% to 95% occurring only once. This specimen was peripheral blood, taken after pregnancy. The receptor source for this set is a female donor with multiple sclerosis, enrolled in a pregnancy study.

The chain's CDR3 is CASSLATGSGNYEQYF. CDR3 DNA sequence: TGTGCCAGCAGCTTAGCTACGGGGAGTGGAAACTACGAGCAGTACTTC. J is TRBJ2-7 and V is TRBV7-2, with D perhaps TRBD2 (5 bases). Germline lookup yields CDR1 SGHTA and CDR2 FQGNSA. This CDR3 contains 16 residues. Trimming left V 0 bases short and J 3 bases short, with 15 bases between.

The chain employs TRBV28 and TRBJ2-4; 8 bases line up with TRBD1. Germline V gene sequence: CDR1 MDHEN, CDR2 SYDVKM. V shed 3 bases and J 6 bases; nucleotides not matched to a gene: 4. The CDR3 totals 14 residues. The CDR3 region has the DNA TGTGCCAGCAGTTTCAGCGGACAGGGAAACATTCAGTACTTC. Translating gives CASSFSGQGNIQYF.

The chain joins TRBV9 to TRBJ2-7; 9 nucleotides align to TRBD2. Germline CDR1 is SGDLS and CDR2 is YYNGEE. CDR3 length: 16 amino acids. V lost 4 bases and J lost 6; bases outside the gene matches: 14. CDR3 in amino acids: CASSPDPGLAGPEQYF. DNA for the CDR3: TGTGCCAGCAGCCCAGATCCCGGGCTAGCGGGGCCCGAGCAGTACTTC.

V is TRBV7-9 and J is TRBJ1-1; 7 bases map to TRBD1. V trimming: 4 bases; J trimming: 11 bases; junction bases outside the gene matches: 13. The CDR3 runs 14 residues. Germline CDR1 is SEHNR and CDR2 is FQNEAQ (reference sequence). CDR3 loop: CASSSGQRVSGAFF. Here the CDR3 DNA reads TGTGCCAGCAGCTCGGGACAGCGAGTATCGGGGGCTTTCTTT.

This clone was seen more than once but under ten times. The rearrangement links TRBV6-4 to TRBJ1-3, with 7 bases fitting TRBD1. The germline V gene has CDR1 MRHNA and CDR2 SNTAGT. The length of the CDR3 is 15 residues. Losses at the gene ends were 2 bases for V and 0 bases for J; bases not matched to a gene: 1. CDR3 sequence reads: CASSDRDSSGNTIYF. CDR3 in DNA: TGTGCCAGCAGTGACCGGGACAGCTCTGGAAACACCATATATTTT.

This chain joins TRBV14 and TRBJ2-7; D is perhaps TRBD1 (5 bases). V lost 2 bases and J lost 3, with 11 bases in between. This CDR3 has 14 amino acids. Germline CDR1 is SGHDN and CDR2 is FVKESK. The CDR3 coding sequence is TGTGCCAGCAGCCAATTAGGGGTTGGCTACGAGCAGTACTTC. Its translation: CASSQLGVGYEQYF.

J is TRBJ1-3 and V is TRBV5-1; 9 bases agree with TRBD1. CDR3 length: 16 amino acids. Per germline, CDR1 SGHRS and CDR2 YFSETQ. Unmatched junction bases numbered 7, after V lost 4 bases and J lost 2 bases. The CDR3 here is CASSAGTGSTGNTIYF. CDR3 nucleotides: TGCGCCAGCAGCGCGGGGACAGGGTCCACTGGAAACACCATATATTTT. Together with reference TRBV5-1 and TRBJ1-3, the CDR3 gives the full variable domain: KAGVTQTPRYLIKTRGQQVTLSCSPISGHRSVSWYQQTPGQGLQFLFEYFSETQRNKGNFPGRFSGRQFSNSRSEMNVSTLELGDSALYLCASSAGTGSTGNTIYFGEGSWLTVV.

The chain uses TRBV9 and TRBJ2-1; D may be TRBD1 (6 bases). CDR1 and CDR2 from the germline V gene are SGDLS and YYNGEE. There are 14 residues in the CDR3. V shed 4 bases and J shed 5 bases, with 13 bases lying between them. DNA of the CDR3: TGTGCCAGCAGCCCAACGGGGACAAACAATGAGCAGTTCTTC. Translated, it gives CASSPTGTNNEQFF.

The chain is built from TRBV11-3 and TRBJ2-5; TRBD1 agrees at 7 bases. The CDR3 contains 14 residues. Germline loops: CDR1 SGHNT, CDR2 YENEEA. Trimming cost V 5 bases and J 1 base; bases outside gene matches: 4. This CDR3 reads CASSLGDSQETQYF. As DNA, the CDR3 is TGTGCCAGCAGCCTTGGGGACAGCCAAGAGACCCAGTACTTC.

This chain uses TRBV7-2 with TRBJ2-2; maybe TRBD1 (6 bases). Deletions cut 6 bases from V and 4 bases from J, with 12 bases between. The length of the CDR3 is 14 residues. Germline values: CDR1 SGHTA, CDR2 FQGNSA. The CDR3 reads CASRQGSGTGELFF. The CDR3 bases are TGTGCCAGCAGGCAGGGGAGTGGCACCGGGGAGCTGTTTTTT. The full variable domain, with the rest looked up from reference TRBV7-2 and TRBJ2-2, is GAGVSQSPSNKVTEKGKDVELRCDPISGHTALYWYRQSLGQGLEFLIYFQGNSAPDKSGLPSDRFSAERTGGSVSTLTIQRTQQEDSAVYLCASRQGSGTGELFFGEGSRLTVL.

V and J are TRBV5-4 and TRBJ2-7; TRBD1 is a possible D gene (5 bases). The CDR3 contains 13 residues. In germline, CDR1 is SGHNT, CDR2 YYREEE (reference sequence). Deletions cut 4 bases from V and 2 bases from J, with 10 bases between. CDR3 coding DNA: TGTGCCAGCAGCCGTGACAGAGCCTACGAGCAGTACTTC. Amino acids: CASSRDRAYEQYF.

The chain is built from TRBV10-3 and TRBJ1-4; 7 positions match TRBD1. CDR3 size: 16 residues. The V and J ends lost 0 bases and 5 bases, in that order; junction bases with no gene match: 6. The V gene's germline CDR1 is ENHRY and CDR2 SYGVKD. Here the CDR3 DNA reads TGTGCCATCAGTGAGTCCTCAGGGGGACAAAATGAAAAACTGTTTTTT. Translation: CAISESSGGQNEKLFF.

The V gene is TRBV5-1, the J gene TRBJ2-3; D is possibly TRBD1 (6 bases). The CDR3 is 15 residues long. V dropped 5 bases and J dropped 0 bases, with 13 bases sitting between them. Germline V gene sequence: CDR1 SGHRS, CDR2 YFSETQ. CDR3 residues: CASRQGGSSTDTQYF. The CDR3 DNA reads as TGCGCCAGCAGACAAGGGGGATCTAGCACAGATACGCAGTATTTT.

The chain has TRBV5-1 and TRBJ2-3; D is possibly TRBD2 (6 bases). V dropped 4 bases and J dropped 4 bases, with 16 bases sitting between them. CDR1 and CDR2 (germline): SGHRS, YFSETQ. The CDR3 consists of 15 residues. DNA of the CDR3: TGCGCCAGCAGCCGGGACTTCCTCCCTCCAGATACGCAGTATTTT. Translated: CASSRDFLPPDTQYF. Full variable domain (rest looked up from reference TRBV5-1 and TRBJ2-3): KAGVTQTPRYLIKTRGQQVTLSCSPISGHRSVSWYQQTPGQGLQFLFEYFSETQRNKGNFPGRFSGRQFSNSRSEMNVSTLELGDSALYLCASSRDFLPPDTQYFGPGTRLTVL.

V gene TRBV14 combines with J gene TRBJ2-2, with TRBD2 matching 8 bases. V lost 4 bases to trimming and J lost 6 bases; unmatched junction nucleotides: 13. This CDR3 region has 17 residues. Germline assignment: CDR1 SGHDN and CDR2 FVKESK. The CDR3: CASSPVRLALTPGELFF. CDR3 DNA: TGTGCCAGCAGCCCCGTCCGACTAGCGCTCACCCCCGGGGAGCTGTTTTTT.

This chain uses TRBV5-6 with TRBJ1-4, with TRBD1 identical over 7 bases. This CDR3 contains 14 residues. Germline V gives CDR1 SGHDT, CDR2 YYEEEE. Trimming removed 2 bases from V and 8 bases from J; junction bases left unmatched: 6. The CDR3 coding sequence is TGTGCCAGCAGCTTAAACCCAGGGGGGGAAAAACTGTTTTTT. Amino acid sequence: CASSLNPGGEKLFF.

The chain links TRBV6-5 to TRBJ2-5; possible D gene TRBD1, 7 bases. This CDR3 has 15 amino acids. Germline CDR1 is MNHEY and CDR2 is SVGAGI. Trimming took 8 bases from V and 5 from J, leaving 21 bases between them. CDR3 in amino acids: CASAGGRGGTETQYF. The CDR3 DNA is TGTGCCAGCGCAGGGGGGCGGGGTGGGACGGAGACCCAGTACTTC.

This chain uses TRBV6-5 with TRBJ2-7, with a weak D call TRBD2 (6 bases). This CDR3 has 12 residues. Trimming took off 10 bases at V and 3 bases at J, with 13 bases between the two ends. Germline V lookup: CDR1 MNHEY, CDR2 SVGAGI. This CDR3 is CATQTEGYEQYF. CDR3 DNA sequence: TGTGCCACCCAAACGGAGGGCTACGAGCAGTACTTC.

This clone was observed once. The chain has TRBV5-4 and TRBJ1-1, with D possibly matching TRBD1 (6 bases). V lost 3 bases and J 4 bases, leaving 16 bases between the germline ends. This CDR3 is built from 15 residues. Germline assignment: CDR1 SGHNT and CDR2 YYREEE (reference sequence). In DNA form, the CDR3 reads TGTGCCAGCAGCTCGACACAGGGTGTAAGCACTGAAGCTTTCTTT. Its translation: CASSSTQGVSTEAFF.

The J gene is TRBJ1-5, the V gene TRBV18, with a possible D match to TRBD1 (6 bases). The CDR3 totals 12 residues. V lost 3 bases and J 11 bases, leaving 11 bases between the germline ends. Germline-derived CDR1 and CDR2 are KGHSH and LQKENI. The CDR3: CASSPTGRAQHF. The CDR3 DNA reads TGTGCCAGCTCACCTACAGGGAGGGCCCAGCATTTT.

V and J are TRBV5-1 and TRBJ2-1, with TRBD2 matching over 7 bases. V shed 4 bases and J 0 bases; nucleotides not matched to a gene: 7. Germline loops: CDR1 SGHRS, CDR2 YFSETQ. This CDR3 spans 16 amino acids. Here the CDR3 DNA reads TGCGCCAGCAGCCTCTTAGCGGGTAGCTCCTACAATGAGCAGTTCTTC. As protein: CASSLLAGSSYNEQFF. Full variable domain (missing parts from reference TRBV5-1 and TRBJ2-1): KAGVTQTPRYLIKTRGQQVTLSCSPISGHRSVSWYQQTPGQGLQFLFEYFSETQRNKGNFPGRFSGRQFSNSRSEMNVSTLELGDSALYLCASSLLAGSSYNEQFFGPGTRLTVL.

The chain recombines TRBV5-1 with TRBJ2-1; TRBD1 aligns across 9 bases. The germline CDR1 and CDR2 sequences are SGHRS and YFSETQ. The V segment lost 5 bases and the J segment 2 bases; nucleotides outside the gene matches: 17. The CDR3 has 19 amino acids. CDR3 sequence reads: CASRPPRTGVVGPYNEQFF. In nucleotides, the CDR3 is TGCGCCAGCAGGCCACCCAGGACAGGGGTGGTAGGGCCCTACAATGAGCAGTTCTTC.

As regards this clone: A read error may account for a junction end that differs from germline. V is TRBV2 and J is TRBJ2-7; 13 bases agree with TRBD2. Germline V gene sequence: CDR1 SNHLY, CDR2 FYNNEI. The CDR3 is 13 amino acids. For the CDR3, the DNA is TGTGCCAGCAGTGATTGGACTAGCGGGAGTAAGAACTTC. The encoded protein is CASSDWTSGSKNF.

The chain combines TRBV30 with TRBJ1-2, with 8 bases that match TRBD1. The CDR3 length is 14 residues. J lost 6 bases, V lost 0 bases, and 6 bases had no gene match. Germline CDR1 and CDR2: GTSNPN and SVGIG (reference sequence). The CDR3 DNA sequence: TGTGCCTGGAGTGTACGCAGGACAGGGAATGGCTACACCTTC. This encodes CAWSVRRTGNGYTF.

The chain employs TRBV5-4 and TRBJ2-5; TRBD1 is a possible D gene (6 bases). Germline V lookup: CDR1 SGHNT, CDR2 YYREEE (reference sequence). V was cut by 4 bases and J by 5 bases, with 6 bases left in between. The CDR3 sequence is 11 residues long. The CDR3 bases are TGTGCCAGCAGCCAGGGGGAGACCCAGTACTTC. Translated, it gives CASSQGETQYF.

This chain links TRBV29-1 with TRBJ1-5; D call uncertain. The CDR3 length is 13 residues. Germline CDR1 is SQVTM and CDR2 is ANQGSEA. V lost 4 bases and J 7 bases, leaving 14 bases between the germline ends. Here the CDR3 DNA reads TGCAGCGTTGTAGCCATTCGAGGGCAGCCCCAGCATTTT. Its translation: CSVVAIRGQPQHF.

This clone appeared once. The chain recombines TRBV5-1 with TRBJ2-1; D not resolved. This CDR3 has 15 amino acids. Per germline, CDR1 SGHRS and CDR2 YFSETQ. Trimming shortened V by 10 bases and J by 0 bases, and 17 bases separated the two germline ends. The CDR3 here is CASRGAINSYNEQFF. The CDR3 DNA follows: TGCGCCTCGAGAGGAGCAATTAACTCCTACAATGAGCAGTTCTTC.

This clone was detected only a few times. The CDR3 loop is CSGGQLGGYTF. In DNA, the CDR3 is TGCAGCGGAGGACAGTTGGGAGGCTACACCTTC. V and J are TRBV29-1 and TRBJ1-2; the D gene is possibly TRBD1 (6 bases). The germline CDR1 and CDR2 sequences are SQVTM and ANQGSEA. The V gene lost 7 bases and the J gene lost 8 bases, with 14 bases spanning the gap. CDR3 length: 11 amino acids.

The V call is TRBV5-1, the J call TRBJ2-3; 8 nucleotides agree with TRBD2. Germline values: CDR1 SGHRS, CDR2 YFSETQ. V lost 0 bases to trimming and J lost 0 bases; unmatched junction nucleotides: 3. This CDR3 is built from 16 residues. The CDR3 protein is CASSLGVAGSTDTQYF. In DNA form, the CDR3 reads TGCGCCAGCAGCTTGGGGGTAGCGGGGAGCACAGATACGCAGTATTTT.

The chain joins TRBV16 to TRBJ2-3, with 8 positions matching TRBD1. Germline CDR1 and CDR2: KGHSY and FQNENV. The CDR3 has 15 amino acids. V was pared by 6 bases and J by 0 bases, with 5 bases of the junction left unmatched. This CDR3 is CASRRTGTSTDTQYF. The CDR3 nucleotides read TGTGCCAGCAGGCGGACAGGGACTAGCACAGATACGCAGTATTTT.

The chain employs TRBV19 and TRBJ1-1; 7 bases are shared with TRBD1. The junction had 0 bases not matched to a gene; V was cut back by 5 bases and J by 3 bases. Germline V lookup: CDR1 LNHDA, CDR2 SQIVND (reference sequence). The CDR3 spans 12 residues. The CDR3 here is CASSDRDTEAFF. DNA of the CDR3: TGTGCCAGTAGTGACAGGGACACTGAAGCTTTCTTT.